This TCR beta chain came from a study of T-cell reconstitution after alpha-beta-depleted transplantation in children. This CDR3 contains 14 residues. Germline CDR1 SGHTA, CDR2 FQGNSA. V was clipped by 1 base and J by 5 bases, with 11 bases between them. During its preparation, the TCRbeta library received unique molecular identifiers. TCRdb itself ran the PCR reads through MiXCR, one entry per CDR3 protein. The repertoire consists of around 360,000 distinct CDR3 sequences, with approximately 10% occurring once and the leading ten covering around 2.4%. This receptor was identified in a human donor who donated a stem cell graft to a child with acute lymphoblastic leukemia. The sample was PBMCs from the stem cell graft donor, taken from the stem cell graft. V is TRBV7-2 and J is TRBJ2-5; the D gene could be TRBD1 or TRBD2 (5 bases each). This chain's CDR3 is CASSLVSWGETQYF. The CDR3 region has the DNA TGTGCCAGCAGCTTAGTCAGCTGGGGGGAGACCCAGTACTTC.